This paragraph reports one T cell receptor beta chain. V was trimmed by 3 bases and J by 5 bases, leaving 5 bases between them. CDR1 and CDR2 (germline): SEHNR, FQNEAQ (reference sequence). The CDR3 has 13 amino acids. The sample is drawn from a study of T-cell memory formation after mild COVID-19. TCRdb re-called the 5' RACE reads through MiXCR, storing one row per CDR3 protein. In the table there are approximately 270,000 distinct CDR3 sequences, around 16% of which are singletons. The chain joins TRBV7-9 to TRBJ1-6; no definite D call. The sequence derives from a man in his late teens or twenties who had mild COVID-19 (a few samples of this study predate the infection). Cell type and time point are not known. The specimen sequenced was PBMCs or a T cell subset sorted from them (not recorded which). The CDR3 here is CASSFFDNSPLHF. Written as DNA, the CDR3 is TGTGCCAGCAGCTTTTTTGATAATTCACCCCTCCACTTT.